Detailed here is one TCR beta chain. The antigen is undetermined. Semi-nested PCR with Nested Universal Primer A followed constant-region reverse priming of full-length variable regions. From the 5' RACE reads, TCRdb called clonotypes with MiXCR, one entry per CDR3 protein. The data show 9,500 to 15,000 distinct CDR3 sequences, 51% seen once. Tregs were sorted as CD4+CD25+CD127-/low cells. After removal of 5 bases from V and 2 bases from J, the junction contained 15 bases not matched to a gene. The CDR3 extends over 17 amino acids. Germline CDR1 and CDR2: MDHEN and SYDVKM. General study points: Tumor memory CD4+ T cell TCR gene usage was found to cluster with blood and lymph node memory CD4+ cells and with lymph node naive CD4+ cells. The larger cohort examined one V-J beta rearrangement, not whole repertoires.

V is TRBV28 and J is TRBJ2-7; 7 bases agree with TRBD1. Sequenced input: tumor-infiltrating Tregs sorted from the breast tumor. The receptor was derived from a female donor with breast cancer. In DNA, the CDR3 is TGTGCCAGCAGTACACGAAAAGGCAGGGGGACGACCTACGAGCAGTACTTC. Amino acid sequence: CASSTRKGRGTTYEQYF. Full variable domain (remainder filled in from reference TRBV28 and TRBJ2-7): DVKVTQSSRYLVKRTGEKVFLECVQDMDHENMFWYRQDPGLGLRLIYFSYDVKMKEKGDIPEGYSVSREKKERFSLILESASTNQTSMYLCASSTRKGRGTTYEQYFGPGTRLTVT.